The source of this T cell receptor beta chain is a study of shared clonotypes between healthy human individuals. It was tens of millions of PBMCs that unsorted samples used for genomic DNA. The CDR3 length is 16 residues. The germline gives CDR1 LGHNA, CDR2 YNFKEQ. The authors sequenced unsorted PBMC DNA on ten immunoSEQ deep assay plates. Repertoires were generated with immunoSEQ multiplex PCR, while TCRdb's copy carries only in-frame clones and drops some. The sample lists around 440,000 clones, 77% seen once, with 12% in the top ten. On this clone: The junction departs from the called germline gene at one end, perhaps through a read error.

This clonotype was sampled from a woman aged 40 to 55 in good health. Some clones in this sample may be carry-over from other donors' samples. The chain is built from TRBV4-2 and TRBJ2-7; D possibly matches TRBD1 or TRBD2 (5 bases each). What was sequenced was PBMCs. The DNA of the CDR3 is TGTGCCAGCAGCAAAGACGAGGGGCAGGGTGTCGACGAGCAGTACTTC. Translated: CASSKDEGQGVDEQYF.